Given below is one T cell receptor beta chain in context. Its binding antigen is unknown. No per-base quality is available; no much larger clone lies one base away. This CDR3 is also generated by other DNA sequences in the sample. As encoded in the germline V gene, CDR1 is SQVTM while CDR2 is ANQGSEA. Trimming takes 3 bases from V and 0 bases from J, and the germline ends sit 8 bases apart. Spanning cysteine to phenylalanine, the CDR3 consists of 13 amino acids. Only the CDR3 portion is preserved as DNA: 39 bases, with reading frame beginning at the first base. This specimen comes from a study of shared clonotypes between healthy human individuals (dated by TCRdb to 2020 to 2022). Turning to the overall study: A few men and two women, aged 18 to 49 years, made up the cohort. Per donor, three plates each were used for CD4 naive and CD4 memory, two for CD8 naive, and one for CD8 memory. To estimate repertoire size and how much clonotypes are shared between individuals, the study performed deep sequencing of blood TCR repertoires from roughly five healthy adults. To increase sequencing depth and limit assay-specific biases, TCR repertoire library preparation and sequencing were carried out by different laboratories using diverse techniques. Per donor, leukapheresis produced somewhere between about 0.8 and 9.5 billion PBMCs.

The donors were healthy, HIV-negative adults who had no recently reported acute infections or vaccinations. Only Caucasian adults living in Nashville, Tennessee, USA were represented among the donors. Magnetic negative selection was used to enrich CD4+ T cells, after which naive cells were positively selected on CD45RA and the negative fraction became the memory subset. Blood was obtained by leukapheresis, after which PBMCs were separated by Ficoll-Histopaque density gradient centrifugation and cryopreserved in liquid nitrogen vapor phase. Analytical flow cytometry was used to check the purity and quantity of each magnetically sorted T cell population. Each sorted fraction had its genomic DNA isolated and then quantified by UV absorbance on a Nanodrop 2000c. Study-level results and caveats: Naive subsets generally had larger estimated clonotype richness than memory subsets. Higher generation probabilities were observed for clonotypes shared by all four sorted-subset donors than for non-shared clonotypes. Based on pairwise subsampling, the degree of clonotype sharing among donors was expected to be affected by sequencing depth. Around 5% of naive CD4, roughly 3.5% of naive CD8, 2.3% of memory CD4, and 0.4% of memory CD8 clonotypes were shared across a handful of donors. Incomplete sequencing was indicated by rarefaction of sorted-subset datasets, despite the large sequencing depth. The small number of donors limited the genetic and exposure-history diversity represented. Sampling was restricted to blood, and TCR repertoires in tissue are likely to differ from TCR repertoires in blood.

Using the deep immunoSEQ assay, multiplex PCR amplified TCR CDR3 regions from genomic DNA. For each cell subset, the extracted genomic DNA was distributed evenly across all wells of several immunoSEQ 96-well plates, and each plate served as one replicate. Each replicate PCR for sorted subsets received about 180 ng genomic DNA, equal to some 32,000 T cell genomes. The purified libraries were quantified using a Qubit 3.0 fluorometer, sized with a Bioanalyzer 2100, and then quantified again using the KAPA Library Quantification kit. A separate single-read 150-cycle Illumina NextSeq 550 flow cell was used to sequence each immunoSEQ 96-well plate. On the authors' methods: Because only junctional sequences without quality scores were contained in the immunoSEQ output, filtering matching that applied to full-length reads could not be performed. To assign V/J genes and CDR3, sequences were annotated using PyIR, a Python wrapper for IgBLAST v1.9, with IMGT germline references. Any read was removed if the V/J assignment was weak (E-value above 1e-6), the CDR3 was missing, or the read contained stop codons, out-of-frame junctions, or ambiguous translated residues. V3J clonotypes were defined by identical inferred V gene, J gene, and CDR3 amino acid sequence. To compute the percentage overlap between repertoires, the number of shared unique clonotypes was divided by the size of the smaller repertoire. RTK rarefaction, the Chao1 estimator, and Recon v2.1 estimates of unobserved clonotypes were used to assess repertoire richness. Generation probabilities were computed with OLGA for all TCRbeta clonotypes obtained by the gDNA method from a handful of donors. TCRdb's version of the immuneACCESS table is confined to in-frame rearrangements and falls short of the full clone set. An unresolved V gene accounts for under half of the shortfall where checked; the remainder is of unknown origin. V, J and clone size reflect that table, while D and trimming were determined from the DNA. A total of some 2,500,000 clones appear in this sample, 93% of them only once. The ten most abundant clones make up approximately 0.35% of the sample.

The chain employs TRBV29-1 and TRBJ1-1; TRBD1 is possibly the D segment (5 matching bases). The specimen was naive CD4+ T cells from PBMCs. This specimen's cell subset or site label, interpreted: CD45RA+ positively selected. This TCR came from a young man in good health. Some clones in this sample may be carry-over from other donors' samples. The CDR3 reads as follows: CSVEGLLNTEAFF. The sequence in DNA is TGCAGCGTTGAGGGACTCCTGAACACTGAAGCTTTCTTT.